These T cell receptor beta chains were read from a single sample in a study of beta chain features in type 1 diabetes. Method: immunoSEQ multiplex PCR; TCRdb's copy keeps in-frame clones and lacks some. In the table there are 310,000 or so clones, over 12% of which are singletons. The sample comprised naive CD4+ T cells from blood. The receptors stem from a man in his late teens or twenties with type 1 diabetes. Each CDR3 is given with its conserved first and last residue.

v_call	j_call	cdr3_aa
TRBV29-1	TRBJ1-2	CSVEVGRGPNYGYTF
TRBV29-1	TRBJ2-4	CSVRRGLGNIQYF
TRBV5-6	TRBJ1-6	CASSWTGAAGNSPLHF
TRBV18	TRBJ1-1	CASSPREDTTEAFF
TRBV6-5	TRBJ2-7	CASPSRGREQYF
TRBV30	TRBJ2-3	CAWSVRAGGLNTQYF
TRBV5-1	TRBJ1-1	CASSAVVGRGAFF
TRBV19	TRBJ1-1	CASGLYPTAFF
TRBV18	TRBJ2-1	CASSPRQGPVGQFF
TRBV28	TRBJ2-3	CASSLGSPGTDTQYF
TRBV9	TRBJ2-7	CASSVGTGVSYEQYF
TRBV4-3	TRBJ2-7	CASSQDRRGGYEQYF
TRBV7-2	TRBJ1-1	CASGGPGSTEAFF
TRBV28	TRBJ1-5	CASVTVGQGYQPQHF
TRBV10-3	TRBJ2-7	CAIRGSGSSSYEQYF
TRBV2	TRBJ2-1	CASSLSGRAVEQFF
TRBV28	TRBJ1-1	CASVAGKYTEAFF
TRBV18	TRBJ2-6	CASSQETASGANVLTF
TRBV10-3	TRBJ2-3	CAIRPTGGSTDTQYF
TRBV19	TRBJ2-7	CASSPSAGAPYEQYF
TRBV2	TRBJ2-7	CASSDLAYEQYF
TRBV14	TRBJ2-7	CASRPRTSGYEQYF
TRBV2	TRBJ1-1	CASSEYNEAFF
TRBV6-1	TRBJ2-4	CASRTPGQGQNIQYF
TRBV5-4	TRBJ2-5	CASSLGTGTEETQYF
TRBV5-4	TRBJ2-1	CASSSGPTSFEVNEQFF
TRBV30	TRBJ2-1	CALSSGGWNEQFF
TRBV5-1	TRBJ2-2	CASSLRLLAGLVAGELFF
TRBV2	TRBJ2-5	CASSERTGMETQYF
TRBV27	TRBJ2-5	CASSLSTGSGTQETQYF